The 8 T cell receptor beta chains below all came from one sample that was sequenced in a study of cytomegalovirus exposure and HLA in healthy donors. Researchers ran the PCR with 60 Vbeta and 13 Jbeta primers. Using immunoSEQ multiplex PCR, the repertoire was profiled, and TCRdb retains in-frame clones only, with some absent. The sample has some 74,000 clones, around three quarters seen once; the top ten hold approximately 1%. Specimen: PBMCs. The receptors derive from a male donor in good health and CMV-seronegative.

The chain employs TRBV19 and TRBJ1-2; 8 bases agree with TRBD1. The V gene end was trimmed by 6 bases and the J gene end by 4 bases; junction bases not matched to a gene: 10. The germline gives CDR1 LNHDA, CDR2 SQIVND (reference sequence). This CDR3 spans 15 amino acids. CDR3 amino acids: CASSQARGPGYGYTF. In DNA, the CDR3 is TGTGCCAGTAGCCAAGCCAGGGGGCCTGGCTATGGCTACACCTTC.

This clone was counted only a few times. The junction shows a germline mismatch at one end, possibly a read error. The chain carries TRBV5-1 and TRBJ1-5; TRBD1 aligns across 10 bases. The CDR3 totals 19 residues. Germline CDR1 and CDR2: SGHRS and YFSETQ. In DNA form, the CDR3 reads TGCGCCAGCAGCCTACTACACCGGGACAGGGGACCGACAAATCAGCCCCAGAATTTT. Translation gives CASSLLHRDRGPTNQPQNF.

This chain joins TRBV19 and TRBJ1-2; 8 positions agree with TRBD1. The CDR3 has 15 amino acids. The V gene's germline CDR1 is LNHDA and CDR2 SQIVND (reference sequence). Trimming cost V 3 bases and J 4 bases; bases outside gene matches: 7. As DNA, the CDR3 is TGTGCCAGTAGTATGGTGCAGGGGGCGGGCTATGGCTACACCTTC. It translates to CASSMVQGAGYGYTF.

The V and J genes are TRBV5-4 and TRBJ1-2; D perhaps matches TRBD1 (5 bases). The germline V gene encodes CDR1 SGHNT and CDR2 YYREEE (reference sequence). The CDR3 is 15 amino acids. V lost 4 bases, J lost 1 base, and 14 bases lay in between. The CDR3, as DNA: TGTGCCAGCAGCCCGGGACTAGGCCGTAACTATGGCTACACCTTC. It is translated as CASSPGLGRNYGYTF.

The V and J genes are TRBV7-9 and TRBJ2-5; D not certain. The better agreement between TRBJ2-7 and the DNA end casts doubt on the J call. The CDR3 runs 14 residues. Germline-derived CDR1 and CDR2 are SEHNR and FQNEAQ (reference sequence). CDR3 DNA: TGTGCCAGCAGCCCTTTTTTTGCACCCTACGAGCAGTACTTC. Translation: CASSPFFAPYEQYF.

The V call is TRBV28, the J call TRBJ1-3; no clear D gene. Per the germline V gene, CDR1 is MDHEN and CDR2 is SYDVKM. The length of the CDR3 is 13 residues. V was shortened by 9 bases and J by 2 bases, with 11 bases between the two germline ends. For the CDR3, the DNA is TGTGCCAGTCTAAATTTAGCTGGAAACACCATATATTTT. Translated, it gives CASLNLAGNTIYF.

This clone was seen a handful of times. The CDR3 nucleotides read TGTGCCAGCAGTGAGCGCGGGGGATCCCTGTATAGCAATCAGCCCCAGCATTTT. Protein sequence: CASSERGGSLYSNQPQHF. V is TRBV2 and J is TRBJ1-5, with D perhaps TRBD1 (5 bases). With 3 bases removed from V and 0 bases from J, the gap between germline ends came to 18 bases. Germline V gives CDR1 SNHLY, CDR2 FYNNEI. The CDR3 is 18 residues long.

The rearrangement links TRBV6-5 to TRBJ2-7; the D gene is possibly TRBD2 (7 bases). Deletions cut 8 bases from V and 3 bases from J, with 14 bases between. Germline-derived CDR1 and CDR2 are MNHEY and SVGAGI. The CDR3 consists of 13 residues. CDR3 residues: CASGRGASYEQYF. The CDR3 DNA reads TGTGCCAGCGGCCGGGGGGCGAGCTACGAGCAGTACTTC.